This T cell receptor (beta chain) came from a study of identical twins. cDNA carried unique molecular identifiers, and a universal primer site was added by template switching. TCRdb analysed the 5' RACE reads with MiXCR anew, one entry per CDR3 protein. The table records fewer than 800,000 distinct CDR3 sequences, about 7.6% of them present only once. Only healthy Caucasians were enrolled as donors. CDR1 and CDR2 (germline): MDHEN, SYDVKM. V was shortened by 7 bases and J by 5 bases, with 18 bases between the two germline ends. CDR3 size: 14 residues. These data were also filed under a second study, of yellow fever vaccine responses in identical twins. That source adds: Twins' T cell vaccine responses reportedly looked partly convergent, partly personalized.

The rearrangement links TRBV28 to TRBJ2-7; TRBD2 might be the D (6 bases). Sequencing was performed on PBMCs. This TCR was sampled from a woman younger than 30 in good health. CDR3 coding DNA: TGTGCCAGCATCGGGGGAGGTGTGGGGCACGAGCAGTACTTC. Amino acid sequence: CASIGGGVGHEQYF.